This is a list of T cell receptor beta chains from one sample in a study of CD8 T cells in Susac syndrome. TCRdb redid the calling of the immunoSEQ multiplex PCR reads with MiXCR, one entry per CDR3 protein. The sample consists of 230,000 or so distinct CDR3 sequences, approximately 95% of them appearing once. Material for sequencing was CD4+ T cells from PBMCs. These receptors originate from a human donor with multiple sclerosis. CDR3s include the opening cysteine and the closing phenylalanine or tryptophan. Fields, in order: CDR3 DNA, CDR3 protein, J gene, D gene, V gene, clone size. D genes are given only for firm matches. Size is stated for part of the rows, as once, few or many counts, or as a class when the clone is expanded.

CDR3nt: TGTGCCAGCAGTGAAGGTGGGGCGGTGACGGGCAATCAGCCCCAGCATTTT; CDR3aa: CASSEGGAVTGNQPQHF; j_gene: TRBJ1-5; d_gene: -; v_gene: TRBV2; abundance: once
CDR3nt: TGTGCCAGCAGCCTAGGACAGGGGGCAAGTCAGCCCCAGCATTTT; CDR3aa: CASSLGQGASQPQHF; j_gene: TRBJ1-5; d_gene: TRBD1; v_gene: TRBV5-6; abundance: -
CDR3nt: TGCGCCAGCAGCTGGATAGCTAACTATGGCTACACCTTC; CDR3aa: CASSWIANYGYTF; j_gene: TRBJ1-2; d_gene: -; v_gene: TRBV5-1; abundance: -
CDR3nt: TGTGCCACCAGCAGATCGACAGGGGAGTATGGCTACACCTTC; CDR3aa: CATSRSTGEYGYTF; j_gene: TRBJ1-2; d_gene: TRBD1; v_gene: TRBV15; abundance: -
CDR3nt: TGCAGCGCTCGGGCTGGGGTGGCCGGGGAGCTGTTTTTT; CDR3aa: CSARAGVAGELFF; j_gene: TRBJ2-2; d_gene: -; v_gene: TRBV29-1; abundance: -
CDR3nt: TGCAGTGCTAGAGGGGGGGGTGAGCAGTTCTTC; CDR3aa: CSARGGGEQFF; j_gene: TRBJ2-1; d_gene: TRBD2; v_gene: TRBV20-1; abundance: -
CDR3nt: TGTGCCAGCAGCCAAGGAGGGGCGGCTAGCGGGCCCACCTCCTACAATGAGCAGTTCTTC; CDR3aa: CASSQGGAASGPTSYNEQFF; j_gene: TRBJ2-1; d_gene: TRBD2; v_gene: TRBV4-2; abundance: -
CDR3nt: TGTGCCAGCAGCCAACGCGGAGTAGCGTTCTACGAGCAGTACTTC; CDR3aa: CASSQRGVAFYEQYF; j_gene: TRBJ2-7; d_gene: -; v_gene: TRBV14; abundance: -
CDR3nt: TGTGCCAGCAGTTTGTTTGGTGGGACCCAGTACTTC; CDR3aa: CASSLFGGTQYF; j_gene: TRBJ2-5; d_gene: -; v_gene: TRBV27; abundance: -
CDR3nt: TGTGCCAGCAGTCCGCCTAGCGGGAGCTCCTACAATGAGCAGTTCTTC; CDR3aa: CASSPPSGSSYNEQFF; j_gene: TRBJ2-1; d_gene: TRBD2; v_gene: TRBV25-1; abundance: -
CDR3nt: TGCAGCGTGAGCCGGTCTAGGACAGGGAGTCTCCTTATTGAGCAGTTCTTC; CDR3aa: CSVSRSRTGSLLIEQFF; j_gene: TRBJ2-1; d_gene: TRBD1; v_gene: TRBV29-1; abundance: -
CDR3nt: TGTGCCAGCAGTTTCCTAGGACAGGGGCATCAGCCCCAGCATTTT; CDR3aa: CASSFLGQGHQPQHF; j_gene: TRBJ1-5; d_gene: TRBD1; v_gene: TRBV27; abundance: -
CDR3nt: TGTGCCTGGAACAAGGGACTAGCGTTCACAACTCTAATCTTC; CDR3aa: CAWNKGLAFTTLIF; j_gene: TRBJ2-7; d_gene: TRBD2; v_gene: TRBV30; abundance: -
CDR3nt: TGCGCCAGCAGCTTGGACCTCACTGGGAGGGCCAAAAACATTCAGTACTTC; CDR3aa: CASSLDLTGRAKNIQYF; j_gene: TRBJ2-4; d_gene: -; v_gene: TRBV5-1; abundance: once
CDR3nt: TGTGCCTGGAGTCTATCCGGTGCAGGCCGCTATAGCAATCAGCCCCAGCATTTT; CDR3aa: CAWSLSGAGRYSNQPQHF; j_gene: TRBJ1-5; d_gene: -; v_gene: TRBV30; abundance: once
CDR3nt: TGTGCCACCAGCGTTAGAGGGGGGAACATTCAGTACTTC; CDR3aa: CATSVRGGNIQYF; j_gene: TRBJ2-4; d_gene: -; v_gene: TRBV15; abundance: -